This T cell receptor (beta chain) is drawn from a study of blood T cell repertoires in COVID-19. The wider study: Nucleic acid was either cDNA or gDNA, and it came from T cells, B-cell-depleted T cells, or PBMCs.

This CDR3 comprises 15 residues. CDR1 and CDR2 (germline): SGHTS, YDEGEE. J gave up 3 bases and V 2 bases, and 6 bases lay outside the gene matches. Using immunoSEQ multiplex PCR, the repertoire was profiled, and TCRdb retains in-frame clones only, with some absent. The table includes approximately 210,000 clones, 75% to 90% detected once. This clonotype was obtained from a man aged 35-49 years with acute or convalescent COVID-19. Input material: peripheral blood. The rearrangement uses TRBV5-8 and TRBJ2-3; 7 bases are a match to TRBD1. The CDR3, as DNA: TGTGCCAGCAGCTTCCACAGGGGTGGGACAGATACGCAGTATTTT. Translation gives CASSFHRGGTDTQYF.